The T cell receptor beta chain under discussion was sequenced for a study of T-cell reconstitution after alpha-beta-depleted transplantation in children. It was with unique molecular identifiers that the TCRbeta library was prepared. One entry per CDR3 protein, called by TCRdb with MiXCR from the PCR reads. The profile shows a few hundred thousand distinct CDR3 sequences, approximately 9.6% of them singletons. V was clipped by 4 bases and J by 7 bases; unmatched bases: 6. The germline V gene has CDR1 SGHRS and CDR2 YFSETQ. There are 13 residues in the CDR3. V gene TRBV5-1 combines with J gene TRBJ1-2; 8 nucleotides match TRBD1. The material sequenced was PBMCs from the stem cell graft donor, taken from the stem cell graft. The receptor's source is a human donor who donated a stem cell graft to a child with SCID. CDR3 residues: CASSNGQGGGYTF. The CDR3 nucleotides read TGCGCCAGCAGCAATGGACAGGGTGGTGGCTACACCTTC. The full variable domain, its missing parts supplied by reference TRBV5-1 and TRBJ1-2, is KAGVTQTPRYLIKTRGQQVTLSCSPISGHRSVSWYQQTPGQGLQFLFEYFSETQRNKGNFPGRFSGRQFSNSRSEMNVSTLELGDSALYLCASSNGQGGGYTFGSGTRLTVV.